This TCR beta chain was sequenced during a study of blood T cell repertoires in COVID-19. Across the whole study: Acute and convalescent COVID-19 specimens originated in the United States, Italy and Spain. PBMCs, B-cell-depleted T cells, or T cells were the source of the cDNA or gDNA that made up the material.

Original processing methods: Estimates of nucleated cell counts were drawn from the amplification of reference gene primers. The data were produced by immunoSEQ multiplex PCR, yet TCRdb's version contains in-frame clones alone and is incomplete. V and J calls and clone size come straight from that table; D and trimming were deduced from the DNA. This repertoire shows fewer than 90,000 clones, around 96% found once; its top ten account for around 4%. Sequencing was carried out using peripheral blood. The clonotype was recovered from a human donor with active COVID-19. The donor label of this sample is uncertain.

The CDR3 loop reads CASSPSMLADHYNEQFF. CDR3 nucleotide sequence: TGTGCCAGCAGTCCTTCCATGCTAGCGGACCACTACAATGAGCAGTTCTTC. The chain couples TRBV27 to TRBJ2-1, with TRBD2 identical over 7 bases. The CDR3 has 17 residues. V gave up 5 bases and J gave up 3 bases; unmatched junction bases: 13. Germline loops: CDR1 MNHEY, CDR2 SMNVEV (reference sequence).